A selection of T cell receptor beta chains follows, all from one sample in a study of T cells in Graves' hyperthyroidism and ophthalmopathy. TCRdb called the multiplex PCR reads again in MiXCR, with one record for every CDR3 protein. The sample holds about 560,000 distinct CDR3 sequences, 14% seen once. Sequenced material: blood. All receptors come from a woman aged 40-49 years with Graves' hyperthyroidism. The CDR3 runs from the conserved cysteine through the conserved F or W. A D gene is named only where the DNA matches it firmly. A clone size is listed for some rows: how often the clone was seen (once, few, many), or a class if it is expanded.

TRBV6-6	.	.	TRBJ2-2	CASSYSDARTTNTGELFF	TGTGCCAGCAGTTACTCCGACGCCCGGACCACCAACACCGGGGAGCTGTTTTTT
TRBV9	.	once	TRBJ2-7	CASSALGEQYF	TGTGCCAGCAGCGCATTAGGCGAGCAGTACTTC
TRBV2	TRBD2	many	TRBJ2-3	CASSATSGTSTDTQYF	TGTGCCAGCAGTGCGACTAGCGGGACTAGCACAGATACGCAGTATTTT
TRBV12-3/TRBV12-4	.	many	TRBJ2-7	CASSLGGEQYF	TGTGCCAGCAGTTTGGGTGGCGAGCAGTACTTC
TRBV19	TRBD2	.	TRBJ2-7	CASSLTSGSINEQYF	TGTGCCAGTAGTTTGACTAGCGGGAGTATCAACGAGCAGTACTTC
TRBV28	TRBD2	few	TRBJ2-3	CASRGTSSTDTQYF	TGTGCCAGCAGGGGGACTAGCAGCACAGATACGCAGTATTTT
TRBV6-1	TRBD2	many	TRBJ2-1	CAGTGEAGGLRAEQFF	TGTGCCGGAACTGGGGAAGCGGGAGGCCTGAGGGCTGAGCAGTTCTTC
TRBV30	TRBD2	.	TRBJ2-5	CAWSVLVASGRGRRETQYF	TGTGCCTGGAGTGTACTGGTGGCTAGCGGGAGAGGGCGGCGAGAGACCCAGTACTTC
TRBV18	.	.	TRBJ1-1	CASSPIKGVNTEASF	TGTGCCAGCTCACCGATAAAGGGGGTGAACACTGAAGCTTCCTTT
TRBV5-1	TRBD2	few	TRBJ2-2	CASSLGASGTAGELFF	TGCGCCAGCAGCTTGGGAGCTAGCGGGACAGCCGGGGAGCTGTTTTTT
TRBV7-7	.	many	TRBJ2-3	CASSPRLESDTQYF	TGTGCTAGCAGCCCTCGACTAGAGTCAGATACGCAGTATTTT
TRBV4-3	.	.	TRBJ1-4	CASSQDETAFEKLFF	TGCGCCAGCAGCCAAGACGAGACGGCTTTTGAAAAACTGTTTTTT
TRBV19	TRBD1	few	TRBJ1-1	CASSRDRGGNTEAFF	TGTGCCAGTAGTAGGGACAGGGGTGGGAACACTGAAGCTTTCTTT
TRBV19	.	.	TRBJ1-1	CASSPPTGTGVNTEAFF	TGTGCCAGTAGTCCGCCCACCGGGACGGGGGTGAACACTGAAGCTTTCTTT
TRBV19	.	.	TRBJ1-5	CASSPPGGEGQPQHF	TGTGCCAGTAGTCCCCCGGGGGGAGAAGGTCAGCCCCAGCATTTT
TRBV14	TRBD2	few	TRBJ2-7	CASSQDGRPSSYEQYF	TGTGCCAGCAGCCAAGACGGGAGGCCCAGTTCCTACGAGCAGTACTTC
TRBV29-1	TRBD1	many	TRBJ2-7	CSVAQGEEQYF	TGCAGCGTTGCCCAGGGGGAGGAGCAGTACTTC
TRBV10-1	TRBD2	once	TRBJ2-1	CASSGRTSGSGVRNEQFF	TGCGCCAGCAGTGGAAGGACTAGCGGGAGTGGGGTGAGGAATGAGCAGTTCTTC
TRBV12-5	.	many	TRBJ2-1	CASGRGINEQFF	TGTGCTAGTGGCCGCGGGATCAATGAGCAGTTCTTC